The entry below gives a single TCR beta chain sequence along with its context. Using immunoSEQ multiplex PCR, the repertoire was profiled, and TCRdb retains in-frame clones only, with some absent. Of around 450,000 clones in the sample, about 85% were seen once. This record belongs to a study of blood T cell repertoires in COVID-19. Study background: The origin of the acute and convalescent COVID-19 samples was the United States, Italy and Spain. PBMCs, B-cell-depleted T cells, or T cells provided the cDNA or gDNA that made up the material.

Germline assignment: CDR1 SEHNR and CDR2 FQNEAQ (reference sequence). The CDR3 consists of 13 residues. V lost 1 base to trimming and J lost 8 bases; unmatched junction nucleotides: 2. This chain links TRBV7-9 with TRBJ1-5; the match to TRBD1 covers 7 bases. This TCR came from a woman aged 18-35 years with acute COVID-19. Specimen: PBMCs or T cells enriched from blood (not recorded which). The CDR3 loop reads CASSLGGGKPQHF. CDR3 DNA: TGTGCCAGCAGCTTAGGAGGGGGCAAGCCCCAGCATTTT.